A selection of T cell receptor beta chains follows, all from one sample in a study of blood T cell repertoires in COVID-19. Using immunoSEQ multiplex PCR, the repertoire was profiled, and TCRdb retains in-frame clones only, with some absent. The repertoire holds about 200,000 clones, with about 92% as singletons. Source material: peripheral blood. These receptors all come from a man younger than 40 with acute or convalescent COVID-19. Each CDR3 is given with its conserved first and last residue. A D gene is named only where the DNA matches it firmly. For some rows the clone size is stated as once, few or many, or as a class when expanded; others skip it.

CDR3 length	J gene	V gene	clone size	D gene	CDR3 protein	CDR3 DNA
15	TRBJ2-3	TRBV6-5	once	TRBD2	CASRTSGGITDTQYF	TGTGCCAGCAGAACTAGCGGGGGGATCACAGATACGCAGTATTTT
13	TRBJ2-1	TRBV7-3	NA	TRBD1	CASSPGQSKKQFF	TGTGCCAGCAGCCCGGGACAGTCTAAAAAGCAGTTCTTC
13	TRBJ2-3	TRBV11-3	NA	NA	CASSLDAGGTQYF	TGTGCCAGCAGCTTAGATGCCGGTGGTACGCAGTATTTT
18	TRBJ2-4	TRBV2	NA	TRBD1	CASSAPGQFPIAKNIQYF	TGTGCCAGCAGTGCCCCGGGACAGTTCCCAATAGCCAAAAACATTCAGTACTTC
12	TRBJ1-2	TRBV28	once	NA	CATTLREWGYTF	TGTGCCACCACCCTTCGGGAGTGGGGCTACACCTTC
16	TRBJ2-3	TRBV28	NA	TRBD2	CASSFRRSGGADTQYF	TGTGCCAGCAGCTTCCGCCGTAGCGGGGGGGCAGATACGCAGTATTTT
13	TRBJ1-1	TRBV12-3/TRBV12-4	NA	TRBD1	CASSTGGGTEAFF	TGTGCCAGCAGCACAGGGGGGGGGACTGAAGCTTTCTTT
15	TRBJ2-7	TRBV27	NA	TRBD1	CASSSLGRGPYEQYF	TGTGCCAGCAGTTCCCTGGGCAGGGGGCCCTACGAGCAGTACTTC
14	TRBJ1-1	TRBV7-6	NA	TRBD1	CASSPGGFNTEAFF	TGTGCCAGCAGCCCAGGGGGCTTTAACACTGAAGCTTTCTTT
13	TRBJ2-5	TRBV12-3/TRBV12-4	NA	TRBD1	CASSRTGSETQYF	TGTGCCAGCAGTAGGACAGGGTCGGAGACCCAGTACTTC